This T cell receptor (beta chain) came from a study of T-cell memory formation after mild COVID-19. TCRdb re-derived calls from the 5' RACE reads in MiXCR, one entry per CDR3 protein. This table has 530,000 or so distinct CDR3 sequences, roughly a sixth appearing once. Germline loops: CDR1 SGHVS, CDR2 FNYEAQ. This CDR3 spans 15 amino acids. The germline V and J ends were trimmed by 5 bases and 0 bases, with 13 bases remaining between them. The chain carries TRBV7-6 and TRBJ1-1; D uncertain. Material: PBMCs or a T cell subset sorted from them (not recorded which). The origin of this receptor is an adult woman who had mild COVID-19 (a few samples of this study predate the infection). Cell type and time point are not known. This CDR3 is CASSAGRAMNTEAFF. CDR3 nucleotide sequence: TGTGCCAGCAGCGCAGGACGGGCAATGAACACTGAAGCTTTCTTT.